The 9 T cell receptor beta chains below were found in one sample sequenced in a study of blood T cell repertoires in COVID-19. The data were produced by immunoSEQ multiplex PCR, yet TCRdb's version contains in-frame clones alone and is incomplete. The table lists about 130,000 clones, 90% of them singletons. Sequenced material: peripheral blood. These receptors were taken from a man aged 50 to 60 with active COVID-19.

The V and J genes are TRBV29-1 and TRBJ2-1; TRBD1 matches at 8 bases. There are 12 residues in the CDR3. Germline assignment: CDR1 SQVTM and CDR2 ANQGSEA. V was clipped by 7 bases and J by 12 bases; unmatched bases: 11. CDR3 nucleotides: TGCAGCGCTACCCCCCAGGGGGCTGGGCAGTTCTTC. This encodes CSATPQGAGQFF.

This clone was seen a few times. The CDR3 DNA follows: TGCGCCAGCAGCCAAGGGGCTAGCGACTACTACGAGCAGTACGTC. This gives the protein CASSQGASDYYEQYV. The chain links TRBV4-1 to TRBJ2-7, with D perhaps TRBD2 (6 bases). The length of the CDR3 is 15 residues. Germline values: CDR1 MGHRA, CDR2 YSYEKL. Between the trimmed V and J ends, which lost 1 base and 3 bases, there was a span of 13 bases.

The V and J genes are TRBV19 and TRBJ2-3, with TRBD2 matching over 8 bases. CDR3 length equals 14 residues. The V gene's germline CDR1 is LNHDA and CDR2 SQIVND (reference sequence). Germline trimming cut 6 bases from V and 0 bases from J; bases unmatched to any gene: 2. CDR3 bases: TGTGCCAGTAGCCCTAGCGGGAGCACAGATACGCAGTATTTT. Amino acids: CASSPSGSTDTQYF. Full variable domain (missing parts from reference TRBV19 and TRBJ2-3): DGGITQSPKYLFRKEGQNVTLSCEQNLNHDAMYWYRQDPGQGLRLIYYSQIVNDFQKGDIAEGYSVSREKKESFPLTVTSAQKNPTAFYLCASSPSGSTDTQYFGPGTRLTVL.

This clone was seen only a few times. The rearrangement uses TRBV2 and TRBJ1-1, with 10 bases lining up with TRBD1. The CDR3 loop spans 14 amino acids. Germline CDR1 and CDR2: SNHLY and FYNNEI. V gave up 5 bases and J gave up 5 bases; unmatched junction bases: 5. The CDR3 DNA reads TGTGCCAGCAGTAAGGGACAGGGGTCGACTGAAGCTTTCTTT. This encodes CASSKGQGSTEAFF. The full variable domain, in which reference TRBV2 and TRBJ1-1 provide the parts outside the CDR3, is EPEVTQTPSHQVTQMGQEVILRCVPISNHLYFYWYRQILGQKVEFLVSFYNNEISEKSEIFDDQFSVERPDGSNFTLKIRSTKLEDSAMYFCASSKGQGSTEAFFGQGTRLTVV.

The V gene is TRBV3-1 (or the pseudogene TRBV3-2), the J gene TRBJ2-7; TRBD1 is a possible D gene (6 bases). V shed 5 bases and J shed 2 bases, with 16 bases lying between them. CDR1 and CDR2 from the germline V gene are LGHDT and YNNKEL (reference sequence). CDR3 length: 15 residues. CDR3 residues: CASSAKGHSTYEQYF. Written as DNA, the CDR3 is TGTGCCAGCAGCGCGAAGGGACACTCGACCTACGAGCAGTACTTC.

The chain employs TRBV5-5 and TRBJ1-1; the match to TRBD1 covers 7 bases. The CDR3 spans 15 residues. Germline V gene data show CDR1 as SGHKS and CDR2 as YYEKEE (reference sequence). Trimming cost V 3 bases and J 0 bases; bases outside gene matches: 5. The CDR3 sequence: CASSSYRGMNTEAFF. In DNA, the CDR3 is TGTGCCAGCAGCTCCTACAGGGGCATGAACACTGAAGCTTTCTTT.

DNA of the CDR3: TGTGCCAGCTCCCCCGGGCGGGATAAAAGGGATGAGCAGTTCTTC. This translates into CASSPGRDKRDEQFF. This chain uses TRBV6-5 with TRBJ2-1; D possibly corresponds to TRBD2 (6 bases). From germline, CDR1 is MNHEY and CDR2 SVGAGI. The V and J ends lost 8 bases and 8 bases respectively, with 22 bases between them. The CDR3 loop spans 15 amino acids.

V is TRBV5-1 and J is TRBJ2-7; TRBD2 agrees at 9 bases. With 2 bases clipped from V and 0 bases from J, the junction kept 12 bases outside the gene matches. In germline, CDR1 is SGHRS, CDR2 YFSETQ. This CDR3 comprises 18 residues. In DNA form, the CDR3 reads TGCGCCAGCAGCTTAGGGACCGGGACTAGCCGGAGCTCCTACGAGCAGTACGTC. This sequence encodes CASSLGTGTSRSSYEQYV.

The chain recombines TRBV11-2 with TRBJ1-2, with TRBD1 identical over 10 bases. The CDR3 loop spans 16 amino acids. J lost 12 bases, V lost 1 base, and 14 bases had no gene match. The germline gives CDR1 SGHAT, CDR2 FQNNGV. CDR3 in amino acids: CASSLVRTGGLGTDTF. The CDR3 DNA reads TGTGCCAGCAGCTTAGTCCGGACAGGGGGACTTGGGACCGACACCTTC. The variable domain in full, completed from reference TRBV11-2 and TRBJ1-2, reads EAGVAQSPRYKIIEKRQSVAFWCNPISGHATLYWYQQILGQGPKLLIQFQNNGVVDDSQLPKDRFSAERLKGVDSTLKIQPAKLEDSAVYLCASSLVRTGGLGTDTFGSGTRLTVV.